A selection of T cell receptor beta chains follows, all from one sample in a study of PD-L1 blockade in urothelial cancer. Sequencing used immunoSEQ multiplex PCR; TCRdb keeps in-frame clones, though not all of them. The sample lists fewer than 45,000 clones, roughly four fifths occurring once. Sequencing was performed on PBMCs, taken around atezolizumab (anti-PD-L1) treatment. The receptors come from a man aged 55 to 70 with urothelial cancer. CDR3s include the opening cysteine and the closing phenylalanine or tryptophan. D genes are given only for firm matches.

d_gene	v_gene	j_gene	CDR3aa
TRBD2	TRBV7-8	TRBJ2-2	CASSARGGAGTGELFF
TRBD1	TRBV5-1	TRBJ2-7	CGGQVWCEQYF
-	TRBV7-8	TRBJ1-5	CASSLTFGQGGQPQHF
TRBD1	TRBV27	TRBJ1-2	CASSVNRGQIYGYTF
-	TRBV6-1	TRBJ1-1	CASSEEGRHTEAFF
TRBD1	TRBV25-1	TRBJ1-1	CASSESRGLTEAFF
TRBD2	TRBV28	TRBJ2-7	CASSPGLAVYEQYF
TRBD2	TRBV9	TRBJ2-1	CASSVGTGGIYNEQFF
-	TRBV6-5	TRBJ1-5	CASSRGGPHGQPQHF
-	TRBV28	TRBJ1-3	CASSSLQVRIAYF
-	TRBV19	TRBJ1-1	CASSIGPGAHSEAFF
TRBD2	TRBV5-4	TRBJ2-5	CASSSLAGRETQYF
-	TRBV10-3	TRBJ2-3	CAISRDPSVGPRPDTQYF
TRBD2	TRBV30	TRBJ2-5	CAWSAVRLAGQETQYF
TRBD1	TRBV5-1	TRBJ2-7	CASSLSGGFYEQYF
TRBD1	TRBV5-1	TRBJ1-2	CASSLETGGAHVYGYTF
-	TRBV6-6	TRBJ2-7	CATRVGSGVYEQYF
-	TRBV2	TRBJ1-6	CASSVDSYNSPLHF
-	TRBV2	TRBJ1-2	CASRLDSKDGYTF
-	TRBV11-2	TRBJ2-3	CASSLEDSRDTQYF
-	TRBV29-1	TRBJ2-1	CSVGGREQFF
TRBD1	TRBV2	TRBJ2-3	CASHRGRGTDTQYF
TRBD1	TRBV19	TRBJ1-6	CASSKGAGQGRKNSPLHF
TRBD1	TRBV5-6	TRBJ2-2	CASSRGTGRTGELFF
-	TRBV5-1	TRBJ2-1	CASSLPDQGGEQFF
-	TRBV2	TRBJ2-1	CASSGGLTSYNEQFF
-	TRBV6-6	TRBJ1-4	CASSYYPMVGEKLFF
-	TRBV2	TRBJ1-5	CASSEARGLGQPQHF
-	TRBV4-2	TRBJ2-7	CASSQDGILTYEQYF
TRBD1	TRBV29-1	TRBJ2-5	CSVERDRGRRETQYF
TRBD2	TRBV27	TRBJ2-2	CASRGGLALGELFF
-	TRBV11-2	TRBJ2-5	CASSLGRDSLYETQYF
TRBD2	TRBV11-2	TRBJ2-2	CASSSASGSNTGELFF
-	TRBV9	TRBJ2-3	CASSVGSGDTQYF
TRBD1	TRBV7-6	TRBJ2-7	CASSLGRSDRGGEQYF
-	TRBV10-1	TRBJ2-2	CASSDYDSTGELFF
-	TRBV11-2	TRBJ1-1	CASSTAGVAGAFF
TRBD2	TRBV7-9	TRBJ2-1	CASSPAPSGGILLF
-	TRBV5-4	TRBJ2-7	CASSFDRLRQYF
TRBD1	TRBV6-1	TRBJ1-4	CASSEGDRSWEKLFF
-	TRBV30	TRBJ2-5	CAWSVGGETQYF
-	TRBV5-1	TRBJ1-1	CASSLDGDSPEAFF
-	TRBV7-2	TRBJ1-5	CASSLAQGSNQPQHF
-	TRBV2	TRBJ2-5	CASSRAQETQYF
TRBD2	TRBV7-9	TRBJ2-1	CASSLRTSGDEQFF
-	TRBV7-2	TRBJ2-5	CASSLRGGPGTQYF
-	TRBV9	TRBJ1-4	CASSVGLFNEKLFF
TRBD2	TRBV18	TRBJ2-2	CASSPRVRSGGYTGELFF
-	TRBV4-1	TRBJ2-1	CASSQESGYNEQFF
-	TRBV21-1	TRBJ1-6	CASSKVEAGGPGDSYNSPLHF
TRBD2	TRBV19	TRBJ2-1	CASSPSGGPNNEQFF
TRBD1	TRBV5-6	TRBJ2-7	CASSLQGANYEQYF
-	TRBV4-1	TRBJ1-4	CASSLAGFNEKLFF
TRBD1	TRBV29-1	TRBJ2-2	CSVGGGQGADGELFF
TRBD1	TRBV5-1	TRBJ2-6	CASSLAQGVINSGANVLTF
-	TRBV30	TRBJ2-5	CAWSATFETQYF
TRBD1	TRBV4-1	TRBJ2-7	CASSRGTGNYEQYF
-	TRBV28	TRBJ2-7	CASMAGSSYEQYF
-	TRBV7-3	TRBJ2-1	CASSLGPPNEQFF
-	TRBV11-2	TRBJ2-7	CASSPRTVQIPYEQYF